This T cell receptor (beta chain) was captured by sequencing in a study of T cells in localized non-small cell lung cancer. Whole-study findings and limits: Among the tissues sampled, uninvolved adjacent lung had the highest T cell clonality, above tumor.

Germline values: CDR1 LNHDA, CDR2 SQIVND (reference sequence). This CDR3 comprises 12 residues. Method: immunoSEQ multiplex PCR; TCRdb's copy keeps in-frame clones and lacks some. The sample consists of around 26,000 clones, 70% to 90% of them appearing once. On this clone: The target antigen is unknown. At one boundary the junction diverges from the germline segment, which might be a read error.

The TCR comes from a woman aged 18 to 55 with stage I lung adenocarcinoma. This chain links TRBV19 with TRBJ2-2; no reliable D call. Material: peripheral blood, obtained before any cancer treatment. The CDR3 sequence: CASSIGSGELFF. Here the CDR3 DNA reads TGTGCCAGTAGCATAGGGTCCGGGGAGCTGTTTTTT.